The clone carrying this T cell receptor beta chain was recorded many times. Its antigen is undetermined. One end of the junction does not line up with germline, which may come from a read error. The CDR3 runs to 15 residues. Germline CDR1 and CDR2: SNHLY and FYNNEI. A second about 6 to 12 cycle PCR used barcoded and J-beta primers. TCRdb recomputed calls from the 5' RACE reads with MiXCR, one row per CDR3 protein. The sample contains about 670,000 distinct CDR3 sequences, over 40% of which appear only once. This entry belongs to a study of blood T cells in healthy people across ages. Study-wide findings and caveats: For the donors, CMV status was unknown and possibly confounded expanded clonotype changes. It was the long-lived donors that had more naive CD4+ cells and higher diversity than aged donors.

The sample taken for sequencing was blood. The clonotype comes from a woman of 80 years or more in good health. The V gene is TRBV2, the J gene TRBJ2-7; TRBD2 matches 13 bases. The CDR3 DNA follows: TGCGCCAGCAGTGAAGGGACTAGCGGGACTTACGAGCAGTACTTC. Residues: CASSEGTSGTYEQYF.